Listed below are T cell receptor beta chains from one sample, sequenced in a study of T cells after yellow fever vaccination. One entry per CDR3 protein, called by TCRdb with MiXCR from the 5' RACE reads. The sample includes a few hundred thousand distinct CDR3 sequences, roughly 4% of them seen just once. Material: PBMCs, obtained 5 days after the yellow fever booster vaccination. The receptors were gathered from a man aged 18 to 29 who received the YFV17D yellow fever vaccine. Each CDR3 is given with its conserved first and last residue. A D gene is named only where the DNA matches it firmly. Clone sizes are given selectively: once, few, many, or a class where the clone is expanded.

>NA|NA|TRBJ2-1|TRBV24-1
CATSDPLGSGNEQFF
TGTGCCACCAGTGACCCCTTAGGGTCGGGCAATGAGCAGTTCTTC
>few|NA|TRBJ1-2|TRBV20-1
CSARLRGGIYGYTF
TGCAGTGCTAGACTGCGGGGGGGAATCTATGGCTACACCTTC
>many|NA|TRBJ2-5|TRBV7-2
CASSLALVPQETQYF
TGTGCCAGCAGCTTAGCGCTAGTTCCTCAAGAGACCCAGTACTTC
>few|NA|TRBJ2-6|TRBV20-1
CSAASGANVLTF
TGCAGTGCGGCCTCTGGGGCCAACGTCCTGACTTTC
>few|NA|TRBJ1-2|TRBV20-1
CSASNGNYGYTF
TGCAGTGCTAGTAACGGGAACTATGGCTACACCTTC
>few|TRBD1|TRBJ2-7|TRBV7-7
CASSPDRDREQYF
TGTGCCAGCAGCCCCGACAGGGACCGAGAGCAGTACTTC
>NA|NA|TRBJ2-2|TRBV6-5
CASSLRNGELFF
TGTGCCAGCAGTTTACGGAACGGGGAGCTGTTTTTT
>NA|NA|TRBJ2-2|TRBV7-9
CASSSMTGGITGELFF
TGTGCCAGCAGCAGCATGACGGGGGGCATCACCGGGGAGCTGTTTTTT
>NA|NA|TRBJ1-4|TRBV4-2
CASSQGRKGWEKLFF
TGTGCCAGCAGCCAAGGACGGAAGGGATGGGAAAAACTGTTTTTT
>many|NA|TRBJ1-6|TRBV12-3/TRBV12-4
CASSLGGPPLHSPLHF
TGTGCCAGCAGTTTAGGGGGACCGCCTCTCCATTCACCCCTCCACTTT
>NA|NA|TRBJ1-4|TRBV9
CASSDVSFGNEKLFF
TGTGCCAGCAGCGACGTTTCCTTTGGGAATGAAAAACTGTTTTTT
>few|NA|TRBJ1-1|TRBV4-3
CASSQRARNTEAFF
TGCGCCAGCAGCCAAAGGGCAAGGAACACTGAAGCTTTCTTT
>NA|TRBD1|TRBJ2-7|TRBV10-3
CAISQGAVEQYF
TGTGCCATCAGTCAGGGGGCAGTCGAGCAGTACTTC
>once|TRBD2|TRBJ2-3|TRBV6-5
CASHLGGGLTDTQYF
TGTGCCAGTCACCTCGGCGGGGGACTCACAGATACGCAGTATTTT
>many|TRBD2|TRBJ2-3|TRBV7-2
CASRRGGATDTQYF
TGTGCCAGCAGGCGCGGGGGGGCAACAGATACGCAGTATTTT
>many|NA|TRBJ2-1|TRBV20-1
CSARGLQSSYNEQFF
TGCAGTGCTAGAGGACTCCAGAGCTCCTACAATGAGCAGTTCTTC
>many|NA|TRBJ2-1|TRBV4-3
CASSPRLLHNEQFF
TGCGCCAGCAGCCCCCGACTCCTCCACAATGAGCAGTTCTTC
>few|TRBD1|TRBJ1-3|TRBV29-1
CSVVAGGESNTIYF
TGCAGCGTTGTGGCAGGGGGCGAGTCTAACACCATATATTTT
>few|NA|TRBJ1-2|TRBV5-5
CASSLDSGRGYTF
TGTGCCAGCAGCTTGGATTCCGGGAGGGGCTACACCTTC
>many|NA|TRBJ2-5|TRBV5-1
CASIGGLRETQYF
TGCGCCAGCATAGGAGGGCTACGAGAGACCCAGTACTTC
>NA|NA|TRBJ2-6|TRBV10-3
CAISENGRGGISGANVLTF
TGTGCCATCAGTGAGAACGGTAGAGGGGGGATCTCTGGGGCCAACGTCCTGACTTTC
>many|NA|TRBJ1-1|TRBV7-9
CASSQVAAAEAFF
TGTGCCAGCAGCCAGGTGGCAGCCGCGGAAGCTTTCTTT
>many|NA|TRBJ1-2|TRBV19
CASSDRKRDGYTF
TGTGCCAGTAGTGATCGGAAGCGGGATGGCTACACCTTC
>many|TRBD1|TRBJ2-2|TRBV5-1
CASSLASSGQGIGELFF
TGCGCCAGCAGCTTGGCCTCTTCGGGACAGGGCATCGGGGAGCTGTTTTTT
>many|TRBD1|TRBJ2-1|TRBV10-1
CASSESWTGGADEQFF
TGCGCCAGCAGTGAGTCGTGGACAGGGGGCGCGGATGAGCAGTTCTTC
>few|NA|TRBJ1-3|TRBV4-3
CASSQPPYGGHLSGNTIYF
TGCGCCAGCAGCCAACCTCCCTACGGTGGACACCTCTCTGGAAACACCATATATTTT
>many|TRBD1|TRBJ1-4|TRBV5-6
CASSFQKGAAEKLFF
TGTGCCAGCAGCTTTCAAAAGGGGGCTGCTGAAAAACTGTTTTTT
>NA|NA|TRBJ2-5|TRBV7-9
CASISGVQETQYF
TGTGCCAGCATCTCGGGGGTCCAAGAGACCCAGTACTTC
>few|NA|TRBJ2-3|TRBV4-3
CASSQEGNRVIIDTQYF
TGCGCCAGCAGCCAAGAAGGAAATAGGGTGATTATAGATACGCAGTATTTT
>many|TRBD1|TRBJ2-5|TRBV18
CASSPGTAQETQYF
TGTGCCAGCTCACCAGGGACAGCTCAAGAGACCCAGTACTTC
>few|NA|TRBJ2-1|TRBV4-2
CASSQDRRGLYNEQFF
TGTGCCAGCAGCCAAGATCGGCGGGGACTCTACAATGAGCAGTTCTTC
>few|TRBD2|TRBJ2-3|TRBV4-3
CASSQNRGGDTDTQYF
TGCGCCAGCAGCCAGAACCGGGGGGGCGACACAGATACGCAGTATTTT
>NA|TRBD2|TRBJ2-1|TRBV30
CAWSITSGGERFF
TGTGCCTGGAGTATAACTAGCGGGGGGGAGCGGTTCTTC
>many|NA|TRBJ2-1|TRBV5-1
CASSLGLPNEQFF
TGCGCCAGCAGCTTGGGTCTACCCAATGAGCAGTTCTTC
>NA|NA|TRBJ2-7|TRBV6-5
CASSYSLGYVEQYF
TGTGCCAGCAGTTACTCGTTGGGTTACGTAGAGCAGTACTTC
>few|NA|TRBJ2-3|TRBV11-2
CASSLGSRTTDTQYF
TGTGCCAGCAGCTTAGGGTCTCGGACCACAGATACGCAGTATTTT
>many|NA|TRBJ1-1|TRBV28
CASRLGGLNTEAFF
TGTGCCAGTAGACTGGGAGGACTCAACACTGAAGCTTTCTTT
>many|TRBD1|TRBJ1-4|TRBV7-9
CASSRQGAVGEKLFF
TGTGCCAGCAGTCGACAGGGGGCAGTAGGGGAAAAACTGTTTTTT
>many|TRBD2|TRBJ2-1|TRBV20-1
CSARDTGGAVDEQFF
TGCAGTGCTAGAGATACCGGGGGGGCCGTCGATGAGCAGTTCTTC
>few|TRBD1|TRBJ1-2|TRBV12-3/TRBV12-4
CASSAGQGSNYGYTF
TGTGCCAGCAGTGCCGGACAGGGATCTAACTATGGCTACACCTTC